The 20 T cell receptor beta chains listed next were all sequenced from one sample in a study of blood T cell repertoires in COVID-19. Assay used: immunoSEQ multiplex PCR; TCRdb lists only in-frame clones, some missing. The repertoire includes a few hundred thousand clones, 84% of them detected once, and approximately 6.6% sits in the top ten. The sequenced sample was PBMCs or T cells enriched from blood (not recorded which). Source of these receptors: a woman between 35 and 50 years old who had recovered from COVID-19.

The chain's CDR3 is CASRQGYSNQPQHF. For the CDR3, the DNA is TGTGCCAGCAGGCAGGGATATAGCAATCAGCCCCAGCATTTT. This chain links TRBV6-5 with TRBJ1-5; D possibly corresponds to TRBD1 (5 bases). V lost 6 bases, J lost 0 bases, and 9 bases lay in between. The CDR3 covers 14 residues. Germline lookup yields CDR1 MNHEY and CDR2 SVGAGI.

V usage is TRBV7-8 and J usage is TRBJ1-2; D not certain. The CDR3 extends over 15 amino acids. The ends were cut back, 1 base at V and 4 bases at J, with 13 bases in the middle. Germline V gives CDR1 SGHVS, CDR2 FQNEAQ. CDR3 sequence reads: CASSLDRVLAYGYTF. The CDR3 region has the DNA TGTGCCAGCAGCTTAGATAGAGTATTAGCCTATGGCTACACCTTC.

The chain links TRBV5-4 to TRBJ1-1; D is uncertain. This CDR3 spans 14 amino acids. Deletions cut 0 bases from V and 0 bases from J, with 6 bases between. Looked up from germline, CDR1 is SGHNT and CDR2 is YYREEE (reference sequence). CDR3 in amino acids: CASSLVSVNTEAFF. The CDR3 DNA follows: TGTGCCAGCAGCTTGGTCTCCGTGAACACTGAAGCTTTCTTT.

The genes are TRBV2 and TRBJ1-1; 9 bases match TRBD1. Per the germline V gene, CDR1 is SNHLY and CDR2 is FYNNEI. V lost 7 bases, J lost 3 bases, and 6 bases stayed unmatched. CDR3 length: 14 amino acids. For the CDR3, the DNA is TGTGCCAGCACAGGGACAGGGTGGGACACTGAAGCTTTCTTT. It translates to CASTGTGWDTEAFF.

The chain recombines TRBV30 with TRBJ2-2, with D unclear. V shed 4 bases and J shed 2 bases, with 11 bases lying between them. This CDR3 has 14 residues. CDR1 and CDR2 (germline): GTSNPN, SVGIG (reference sequence). The chain's CDR3 is CAWTRYGNTGELFF. Here the CDR3 DNA reads TGTGCCTGGACGCGATACGGTAACACCGGGGAGCTGTTTTTT.

The V and J genes are TRBV5-1 and TRBJ2-3, with 9 nucleotides matching TRBD1. Germline values: CDR1 SGHRS, CDR2 YFSETQ. This CDR3 has 20 residues. V dropped 3 bases and J dropped 3; count of bases not matched to a gene: 20. CDR3 loop: CASSSVGGTGKRKSTDTQYF. The CDR3 coding sequence is TGCGCCAGCAGCTCTGTCGGAGGGACAGGGAAGCGAAAATCTACAGATACGCAGTATTTT.

V gene TRBV28 combines with J gene TRBJ1-6; 7 bases match TRBD1. Trimming took 7 bases from V and 9 from J; bases not matched to a gene: 12. Germline V gives CDR1 MDHEN, CDR2 SYDVKM. There are 15 residues in the CDR3. The DNA for the CDR3 is TGTGCCAGCACCTCTAATTGGGACAGCGGTTCACCCCTCCACTTT. Residues: CASTSNWDSGSPLHF.

V usage is TRBV6-2 or TRBV6-3 and J usage is TRBJ2-7; 7 bases are shared with TRBD1. Per the germline V gene, CDR1 is MNHEY and CDR2 is SVGEGT. V dropped 5 bases and J dropped 0; count of bases not matched to a gene: 4. The CDR3 covers 14 residues. CDR3 amino acids: CASSDRDSSYEQYF. The CDR3 DNA follows: TGTGCCAGCAGTGACAGGGATAGCTCCTACGAGCAGTACTTC.

This clone was seen only once. This chain links TRBV5-1 with TRBJ2-2; 7 bases are a match to TRBD2. Trimming at V came to 3 bases and at J to 5 bases, leaving 13 bases not matched to a gene. The CDR3 runs 17 residues. Per the germline V gene, CDR1 is SGHRS and CDR2 is YFSETQ. For the CDR3, the DNA is TGCGCCAGCAGCTCCGGAAATGCGGGAGTCGGGACCGGGGAGCTGTTTTTT. Translated, it gives CASSSGNAGVGTGELFF.

The gene calls are TRBV28 and TRBJ1-2; 8 bases are shared with TRBD1. Germline trimming cut 5 bases from V and 1 base from J; bases unmatched to any gene: 12. From germline, CDR1 is MDHEN and CDR2 SYDVKM. The CDR3 loop spans 17 amino acids. The CDR3 is CASSGGQGPKLNYGYTF. The CDR3 nucleotides read TGTGCCAGCAGTGGCGGACAGGGACCAAAACTTAACTATGGCTACACCTTC.

Written as DNA, the CDR3 is TGTGCCAGCAGCCAAGACACTAGCGGGAGCTTTGAGACCCAGTACTTC. It yields the protein CASSQDTSGSFETQYF. The V and J genes are TRBV3-1 (or the pseudogene TRBV3-2) and TRBJ2-5, with 11 bases fitting TRBD2. V shed 0 bases and J 5 bases; nucleotides not matched to a gene: 5. This CDR3 contains 16 residues. Germline lookup yields CDR1 LGHDT and CDR2 YNNKEL (reference sequence).

The chain links TRBV2 to TRBJ1-4; TRBD1 matches 9 bases. Germline loops: CDR1 SNHLY, CDR2 FYNNEI. The CDR3 contains 15 residues. V dropped 9 bases and J dropped 8; count of bases not matched to a gene: 13. Here the CDR3 reads CASRDRDWAGEKLFF. CDR3 nucleotide sequence: TGTGCCAGTCGGGACAGGGATTGGGCTGGGGAAAAACTGTTTTTT.

V usage is TRBV29-1 and J usage is TRBJ2-1; weak D call: TRBD1 (6 bases). CDR3 length equals 13 residues. Looked up from germline, CDR1 is SQVTM and CDR2 is ANQGSEA. Trimming left V 6 bases short and J 7 bases short, with 16 bases between. The CDR3 DNA is TGCAGCGTGAGACCGGGACAAAGGAATGAGCAGTTCTTC. Translation: CSVRPGQRNEQFF.

This clone was picked up a small number of times. The chain recombines TRBV5-1 with TRBJ2-2; tentative D call: TRBD1 (5 bases). Germline assignment: CDR1 SGHRS and CDR2 YFSETQ. V was trimmed by 4 bases and J by 3 bases, leaving 10 bases between them. The length of the CDR3 is 14 residues. CDR3 in DNA: TGCGCCAGCAGCCCAGGGTCTGACACCGGGGAGCTGTTTTTT. Protein: CASSPGSDTGELFF. Based on the CDR3 plus reference TRBV5-1 and TRBJ2-2, the full variable domain is KAGVTQTPRYLIKTRGQQVTLSCSPISGHRSVSWYQQTPGQGLQFLFEYFSETQRNKGNFPGRFSGRQFSNSRSEMNVSTLELGDSALYLCASSPGSDTGELFFGEGSRLTVL.

This clone was detected only once. V and J are TRBV7-9 and TRBJ1-2, with 9 bases identical to TRBD1. V shed 4 bases and J 5 bases; nucleotides not matched to a gene: 14. This CDR3 spans 17 amino acids. Germline V gene lookup returns CDR1 SEHNR and CDR2 FQNEAQ (reference sequence). The CDR3 region has the DNA TGTGCCAGCAGCTCCTGGGACAGGGCCCCGACAGGTTATGGCTACACCTTC. Its translation: CASSSWDRAPTGYGYTF. Variable domain in full (rest from reference TRBV7-9 and TRBJ1-2): DTGVSQNPRHKITKRGQNVTFRCDPISEHNRLYWYRQTLGQGPEFLTYFQNEAQLEKSRLLSDRFSAERPKGSFSTLEIQRTEQGDSAMYLCASSSWDRAPTGYGYTFGSGTRLTVV.

This sequence joins TRBV11-3 and TRBJ2-5; 13 bases line up with TRBD2. This CDR3 is 16 amino acids long. Germline V CDR1 and CDR2: SGHNT, YENEEA. After removal of 7 bases from V and 5 bases from J, the junction contained 10 bases not matched to a gene. The CDR3 DNA follows: TGTGCCAGCACGCCCAGACTAGCGGGAGGATACGAGACCCAGTACTTC. This codes for CASTPRLAGGYETQYF.

The chain links TRBV7-9 to TRBJ2-1, with D possibly TRBD1 on 6 matching bases. The CDR3 spans 15 residues. Trimming left V 0 bases short and J 7 bases short, with 13 bases between. Germline assignment: CDR1 SEHNR and CDR2 FQNEAQ (reference sequence). Here the CDR3 DNA reads TGTGCCAGCAGCTTAGCAGGTCAGGGGAGAAATGAGCAGTTCTTC. It yields the protein CASSLAGQGRNEQFF.

V and J are TRBV30 and TRBJ2-1; D ambiguous. This CDR3 has 13 residues. Germline V lookup: CDR1 GTSNPN, CDR2 SVGIG (reference sequence). V lost 2 bases, J lost 3 bases, and 8 bases lay in between. CDR3 in amino acids: CAWSPGFYNEQFF. In DNA form, the CDR3 reads TGTGCCTGGAGTCCCGGGTTCTACAATGAGCAGTTCTTC. The full variable domain, its missing parts supplied by reference TRBV30 and TRBJ2-1, is SQTIHQWPATLVQPVGSPLSLECTVEGTSNPNLYWYRQAAGRGLQLLFYSVGIGQISSEVPQNLSASRPQDRQFILSSKKLLLSDSGFYLCAWSPGFYNEQFFGPGTRLTVL.

Only one count was recorded for this clone. The gene calls are TRBV19 and TRBJ2-4; 7 positions agree with TRBD1. The germline CDR1 and CDR2 sequences are LNHDA and SQIVND (reference sequence). Losses at the gene ends were 5 bases for V and 3 bases for J; bases not matched to a gene: 4. The CDR3 spans 14 residues. The CDR3 here is CASSVTGVKNIQYF. The CDR3 DNA follows: TGTGCCAGTAGTGTAACAGGGGTCAAAAACATTCAGTACTTC.

V gene TRBV3-1 (or the pseudogene TRBV3-2) combines with J gene TRBJ2-3; TRBD2 agrees at 8 bases. CDR3 length: 14 residues. Unmatched junction bases numbered 4, after V lost 3 bases and J lost 5 bases. Germline loops: CDR1 LGHDT, CDR2 YNNKEL (reference sequence). CDR3 DNA sequence: TGTGCCAGCAGCCAGAGCGGGAGTAGAGATACGCAGTATTTT. It codes for CASSQSGSRDTQYF.